This entry lists 2 T cell receptor beta chains sequenced from one sample in a study of OX40 agonist ivuxolimab in advanced cancers. The library came from the immunoSEQ multiplex PCR assay. In TCRdb, the immuneACCESS table is reduced to in-frame sequences with V and J assigned. These tables do not hold every clone; where another copy was compared, an unresolved V gene accounts for under half, and the others remain unexplained. Here the sample has about 46,000 clones; approximately 90% occur a single time. Of the sample, around 11% is held by the ten largest clones. The sample was CD4+ or CD8+ T cells sorted from blood, taken in a trial of the OX40 agonist ivuxolimab. These receptors were taken from an adult with an advanced solid tumor such as melanoma, head and neck, liver or kidney cancer.

CDR3: CASSQWGDSPLHF. The CDR3 coding sequence is TGTGCCAGCAGCCAATGGGGTGATTCACCCCTCCACTTT. The chain couples TRBV6-5 to TRBJ1-6; no definite D call. The CDR3 has 13 residues. V was shortened by 6 bases and J by 8 bases, with 11 bases between the two germline ends. Per germline, CDR1 MNHEY and CDR2 SVGAGI.

The chain combines TRBV21-1 with TRBJ1-4. TRBV21-1 is shown as a pseudogene. This CDR3 contains 16 residues. Here the CDR3 reads CASSKALGDQNEKLFF. CDR3 nucleotide sequence: TGTGCCAGCAGCAAAGCGCTAGGAGACCAGAATGAAAAACTGTTTTTT.